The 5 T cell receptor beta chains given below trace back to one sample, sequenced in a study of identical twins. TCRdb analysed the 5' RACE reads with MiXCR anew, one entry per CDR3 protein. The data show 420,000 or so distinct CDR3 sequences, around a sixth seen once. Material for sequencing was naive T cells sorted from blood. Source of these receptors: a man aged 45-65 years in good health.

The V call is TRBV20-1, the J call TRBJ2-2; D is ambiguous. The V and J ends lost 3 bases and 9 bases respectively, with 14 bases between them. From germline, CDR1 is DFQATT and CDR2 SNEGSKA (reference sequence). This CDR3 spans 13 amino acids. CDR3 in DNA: TGCAGTGCTAGTACGCCCCCCTGGCGGGAGCTGTTTTTT. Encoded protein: CSASTPPWRELFF.

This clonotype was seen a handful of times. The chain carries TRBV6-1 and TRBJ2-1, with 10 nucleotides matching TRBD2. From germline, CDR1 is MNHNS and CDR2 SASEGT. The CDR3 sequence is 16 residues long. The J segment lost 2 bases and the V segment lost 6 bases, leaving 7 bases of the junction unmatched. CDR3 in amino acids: CASRVTSGRTYNEQFF. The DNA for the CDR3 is TGTGCCAGCAGGGTGACTAGCGGGCGGACCTACAATGAGCAGTTCTTC.

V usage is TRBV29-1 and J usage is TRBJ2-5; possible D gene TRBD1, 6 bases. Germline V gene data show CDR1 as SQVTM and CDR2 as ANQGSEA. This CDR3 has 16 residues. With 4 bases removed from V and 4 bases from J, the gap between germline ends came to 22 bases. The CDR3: CSVARARTVLRETQYF. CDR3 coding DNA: TGCAGCGTTGCTCGGGCAAGGACAGTCCTCAGAGAGACCCAGTACTTC.

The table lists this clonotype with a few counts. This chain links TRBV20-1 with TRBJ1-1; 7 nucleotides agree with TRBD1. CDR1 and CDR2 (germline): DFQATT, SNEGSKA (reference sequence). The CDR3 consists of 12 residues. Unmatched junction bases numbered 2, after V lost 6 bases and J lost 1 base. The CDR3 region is CSAGQTNTEAFF. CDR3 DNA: TGCAGTGCGGGACAGACGAACACTGAAGCTTTCTTT.

The CDR3 region has the DNA TGTGCCAGCAGCCCTTCCGGCCCCACAGATACGCAGTATTTT. It is translated as CASSPSGPTDTQYF. The chain recombines TRBV3-1 with TRBJ2-3; D call uncertain. CDR1 is LGHDT and CDR2 is YNNKEL in the germline V gene (reference sequence). The CDR3 is made up of 14 amino acids. The germline V and J ends were trimmed by 4 bases and 2 bases, with 10 bases remaining between them.